The sequence of this T cell receptor (beta chain) was determined in a study of cytomegalovirus exposure and HLA in healthy donors. The V end lost 7 bases, the J end lost 5 bases, and 15 bases lay between the germline ends. There are 14 residues in the CDR3. Germline CDR1 reads MNHNS; CDR2 reads SASEGT. In regard to this clone: Its antigen is unidentified.

Notes on the study in general: In a later analysis, at a false discovery rate of 0.05, roughly 16,000 TCR beta sequences matched HLA alleles. Several of the most significant clusters appeared, in a later analysis, to be linked to common viral pathogens.

The PCR contained 60 Vbeta and 13 Jbeta primers. Clones were read by immunoSEQ multiplex PCR, and TCRdb kept only the in-frame ones, dropping some. Here the sample spans 110,000 to 150,000 clones, 55% to 85% being singletons. Sequencing was performed on PBMCs. The rearrangement uses TRBV6-1 and TRBJ2-1; a weak D match, TRBD2 (6 bases). This receptor was taken from a man in his forties in good health and CMV-seronegative. In nucleotides, the CDR3 is TGTGCCAGCATTCTACGGGACTTGCACAATGAGCAGTTCTTC. Protein: CASILRDLHNEQFF.